Listed here are 22 T cell receptor beta chains from one sample, sequenced in a study of shared clonotypes between healthy human individuals. Clones were sequenced by immunoSEQ multiplex PCR, and TCRdb holds only the in-frame ones, with some missing. Of approximately 2,000,000 clones in the sample, around 95% were seen once. Terminally differentiated effector memory CD45RA+ cells were excluded by CCR7 positive selection of CD45RO-negative cells. Input material: naive CD8+ T cells from PBMCs. The receptors come from a man between 18 and 35 years old in good health. Some clones in this sample may be carry-over from other donors' samples.

The gene calls are TRBV4-1 and TRBJ1-2; D is unresolved. This CDR3 has 13 residues. Trimming took 0 bases from V and 7 from J, leaving 9 bases between them. Germline V gene data show CDR1 as MGHRA and CDR2 as YSYEKL. The chain's CDR3 is CASSQDKRIGYTF. The CDR3 DNA sequence: TGCGCCAGCAGCCAAGATAAAAGAATTGGCTACACCTTC.

A single count supports this clone. J is TRBJ1-4 and V is TRBV5-4; D is undetermined. Germline CDR1 and CDR2: SGHNT and YYREEE (reference sequence). The CDR3 runs 14 residues. Trimming removed 4 bases at V and 7 bases at J, with 14 bases between. Here the CDR3 DNA reads TGTGCCAGCAGCCCAAAGGGTGAACTTGAAAAACTGTTTTTT. Its protein is CASSPKGELEKLFF.

The chain couples TRBV10-1 to TRBJ2-7; perhaps TRBD1 as D (5 bases). Germline-derived CDR1 and CDR2 are WNHNN and SYGVQD (reference sequence). The CDR3 sequence is 14 residues long. The V and J ends lost 4 bases and 2 bases respectively, with 12 bases between them. The CDR3 protein is CASSAFPGPYEQYF. CDR3 nucleotides: TGCGCCAGCAGTGCTTTTCCAGGGCCCTACGAGCAGTACTTC.

The genes are TRBV6-5 and TRBJ2-7, with 7 bases aligning to TRBD2. Losses at the gene ends were 10 bases for V and 4 bases for J; bases not matched to a gene: 4. The CDR3 is 11 residues long. CDR1 is MNHEY, CDR2 SVGAGI, per germline. The CDR3 here is CATWRGYEQYF. The CDR3 DNA is TGTGCCACTTGGCGGGGGTACGAGCAGTACTTC.

The V call is TRBV19, the J call TRBJ2-7; 8 positions agree with TRBD1. The junction had 6 bases not matched to a gene; V was cut back by 5 bases and J by 3 bases. The CDR3 is 14 amino acids. From germline, CDR1 is LNHDA and CDR2 SQIVND (reference sequence). The CDR3 DNA sequence: TGTGCCAGTAGTTTTGGGACAGGACTCTACGAGCAGTACTTC. This sequence encodes CASSFGTGLYEQYF.

This sequence joins TRBV30 and TRBJ1-1, with D perhaps matching TRBD1 (6 bases). This CDR3 is 13 amino acids long. Trimming pared 2 bases from V and 3 bases from J, leaving 10 bases between. Germline lookup yields CDR1 GTSNPN and CDR2 SVGIG (reference sequence). The CDR3 DNA is TGTGCCTGGAGTCTGGACAGCTACACTGAAGCTTTCTTT. This translates into CAWSLDSYTEAFF.

The gene calls are TRBV29-1 and TRBJ2-2; tentatively, D is TRBD1 (6 bases). Germline values: CDR1 SQVTM, CDR2 ANQGSEA. V lost 4 bases to trimming and J lost 0 bases, with 12 bases between them. CDR3 size: 15 residues. The CDR3 coding sequence is TGCAGCGTTGCCCCGGGACAAGCGAACACCGGGGAGCTGTTTTTT. Amino acids: CSVAPGQANTGELFF.

The chain combines TRBV6-1 with TRBJ2-3; 7 bases align to TRBD1. The trim removed 8 bases at V and 4 bases at J, leaving 9 bases unmatched. Germline CDR1 reads MNHNS; CDR2 reads SASEGT. This CDR3 has 14 amino acids. CDR3 sequence (DNA): TGTGCCAGCGGACAGCTAGGGACAGCAGATACGCAGTATTTT. This codes for CASGQLGTADTQYF.

V usage is TRBV7-7 and J usage is TRBJ2-7; TRBD1 matches 7 bases. The CDR3 is 15 residues long. Unmatched junction bases numbered 3, after V lost 1 base and J lost 0 bases. Germline-derived CDR1 and CDR2 are SSHAT and FNYEAQ (reference sequence). CDR3 coding DNA: TGTGCCAGCAGCTTAGGACAGGGCAGCTCCTACGAGCAGTACTTC. Amino acid sequence: CASSLGQGSSYEQYF.

The rearrangement joins TRBV28 to TRBJ2-7; D remains unclear. Germline-derived CDR1 and CDR2 are MDHEN and SYDVKM. The V gene lost 9 bases and the J gene lost 2 bases, with 17 bases spanning the gap. This CDR3 contains 14 residues. In DNA, the CDR3 is TGTGCCAGTCTCCATAACGCGAGAGCCTACGAGCAGTACTTC. This sequence encodes CASLHNARAYEQYF.

The V gene is TRBV28, the J gene TRBJ2-7; 7 nucleotides line up with TRBD1. The germline V gene has CDR1 MDHEN and CDR2 SYDVKM. The CDR3 length is 14 residues. The junction had 8 bases not matched to a gene; V was cut back by 4 bases and J by 5 bases. CDR3 DNA: TGTGCCAGCAGTTCCCGGGACAGTAACCACGAGCAGTACTTC. Amino acids: CASSSRDSNHEQYF. The whole variable domain, remainder taken from reference TRBV28 and TRBJ2-7, is DVKVTQSSRYLVKRTGEKVFLECVQDMDHENMFWYRQDPGLGLRLIYFSYDVKMKEKGDIPEGYSVSREKKERFSLILESASTNQTSMYLCASSSRDSNHEQYFGPGTRLTVT.

The chain couples TRBV15 to TRBJ1-2; D remains ambiguous. The CDR3 totals 17 residues. The V end was cut by 0 bases, the J end by 7 bases, with 21 bases between. Germline assignment: CDR1 LNHNV and CDR2 YYDKDF (reference sequence). Written as DNA, the CDR3 is TGTGCCACCAGCAGAGATCCCCGGGCCGACCCCGGCGGTGGCTACACCTTC. Translated: CATSRDPRADPGGGYTF.

Points on this clone: Other DNA sequences within the sample encode an identical CDR3. The V and J genes are TRBV30 and TRBJ1-1; D remains unclear. The ends were cut back, 2 bases at V and 1 base at J, with 5 bases in the middle. The length of the CDR3 is 12 residues. Per germline, CDR1 GTSNPN and CDR2 SVGIG (reference sequence). The CDR3 DNA is TGTGCCTGGAGTCCGGGGAACACTGAAGCTTTCTTT. Its protein product is CAWSPGNTEAFF.

V gene TRBV5-1 combines with J gene TRBJ1-2; no firm D call. V was pared by 3 bases and J by 0 bases, with 21 bases between. There are 18 residues in the CDR3. From germline, CDR1 is SGHRS and CDR2 YFSETQ. The CDR3 loop is CASSWWVIVEGANYGYTF. The CDR3 nucleotides are TGCGCCAGCAGCTGGTGGGTGATCGTGGAAGGAGCTAACTATGGCTACACCTTC.

The V call is TRBV19, the J call TRBJ1-5; no definite D call. The CDR3 length is 15 residues. V lost 9 bases and J lost 2, with 17 bases in between. Germline V gene sequence: CDR1 LNHDA, CDR2 SQIVND (reference sequence). Here the CDR3 reads CASQSSSRGNQPQHF. The CDR3 nucleotides read TGTGCCAGCCAAAGCTCCAGCCGTGGCAATCAGCCCCAGCATTTT.

This clone was seen just once. The gene calls are TRBV7-9 and TRBJ2-1; 9 nucleotides line up with TRBD1. The germline CDR1 and CDR2 sequences are SEHNR and FQNEAQ (reference sequence). The junction had 6 bases not matched to a gene; V was cut back by 4 bases and J by 5 bases. The CDR3 covers 15 residues. In nucleotides, the CDR3 is TGTGCCAGCAGCTACCCGGGACAGGGCCACAATGAGCAGTTCTTC. Translated, it gives CASSYPGQGHNEQFF. Full variable domain (missing parts from reference TRBV7-9 and TRBJ2-1): DTGVSQNPRHKITKRGQNVTFRCDPISEHNRLYWYRQTLGQGPEFLTYFQNEAQLEKSRLLSDRFSAERPKGSFSTLEIQRTEQGDSAMYLCASSYPGQGHNEQFFGPGTRLTVL.

In this sample, this clone turned up once. The rearrangement uses TRBV10-3 and TRBJ1-2, with 10 nucleotides matching TRBD1. The V segment lost 6 bases and the J segment 6 bases; nucleotides outside the gene matches: 7. From germline, CDR1 is ENHRY and CDR2 SYGVKD. The CDR3 consists of 14 residues. The CDR3 protein is CAIRDLTGGDGYTF. CDR3 bases: TGTGCCATCAGAGACTTGACAGGGGGCGATGGCTACACCTTC.

This chain uses TRBV4-3 with TRBJ2-7; D possibly corresponds to TRBD1 (6 bases). The CDR3 loop spans 13 amino acids. The V and J ends lost 4 bases and 7 bases respectively, with 14 bases between them. Per germline, CDR1 LGHNA and CDR2 YSLEER. The CDR3 DNA reads TGCGCCAGCAGCCTCTATAGAGGGGGTGAGCAGTACTTC. Its translation: CASSLYRGGEQYF.

V is TRBV4-2 and J is TRBJ2-1; 10 bases agree with TRBD1. The V gene end was trimmed by 1 base and the J gene end by 9 bases; junction bases not matched to a gene: 6. The CDR3 extends over 15 amino acids. CDR1 LGHNA and CDR2 YNFKEQ come from the germline V gene. In DNA form, the CDR3 reads TGTGCCAGCAGCCAAGTCGGACAGGGGGTGGGTGAGCAGTTCTTC. It encodes CASSQVGQGVGEQFF.

The chain recombines TRBV6-1 with TRBJ2-7; TRBD2 might be the D (5 bases). This CDR3 has 15 residues. Trimming stripped 0 bases from V and 1 base from J, with 10 bases between. Germline V gives CDR1 MNHNS, CDR2 SASEGT. The CDR3 sequence: CASSEARVSSYEQYF. DNA for the CDR3: TGTGCCAGCAGTGAAGCGCGGGTGAGTTCCTACGAGCAGTACTTC.

The chain has TRBV29-1 and TRBJ2-3; D call uncertain. The germline V and J ends were trimmed by 3 bases and 1 base, with 8 bases remaining between them. Germline V gene data show CDR1 as SQVTM and CDR2 as ANQGSEA. This CDR3 comprises 13 residues. Written as DNA, the CDR3 is TGCAGCGTTGACGTAGTCGGCACAGATACGCAGTATTTT. It is translated as CSVDVVGTDTQYF.

V is TRBV11-2 and J is TRBJ2-4; D tentatively reads TRBD1 or TRBD2 (5 bases each). This CDR3 comprises 14 residues. The ends were cut back, 5 bases at V and 4 bases at J, with 12 bases in the middle. CDR1 is SGHAT and CDR2 is FQNNGV in the germline V gene. CDR3 DNA: TGTGCCAGCAGCGACCGGGACCAGAAAAACATTCAGTACTTC. This translates into CASSDRDQKNIQYF.